The sequence of this TCR beta chain was determined in a study of cytomegalovirus exposure and HLA in healthy donors. PCR primers comprised 60 Vbeta and 13 Jbeta primers. Method: immunoSEQ multiplex PCR; TCRdb's copy keeps in-frame clones and lacks some. The table has 70,000 or so clones, roughly 89% seen once. Germline V CDR1 and CDR2: SNHLY, FYNNEI. The CDR3 loop spans 14 amino acids. With 3 bases clipped from V and 9 bases from J, the junction kept 9 bases outside the gene matches. This chain links TRBV2 with TRBJ2-7; 9 bases are shared with TRBD1. Source material: PBMCs. This clonotype was sampled from a woman aged 25 to 45 in good health and CMV-seronegative. DNA for the CDR3: TGTGCCAGCAGTGATGGGACAGGGTCCTCGGGGCAGTACTTC. It codes for CASSDGTGSSGQYF.